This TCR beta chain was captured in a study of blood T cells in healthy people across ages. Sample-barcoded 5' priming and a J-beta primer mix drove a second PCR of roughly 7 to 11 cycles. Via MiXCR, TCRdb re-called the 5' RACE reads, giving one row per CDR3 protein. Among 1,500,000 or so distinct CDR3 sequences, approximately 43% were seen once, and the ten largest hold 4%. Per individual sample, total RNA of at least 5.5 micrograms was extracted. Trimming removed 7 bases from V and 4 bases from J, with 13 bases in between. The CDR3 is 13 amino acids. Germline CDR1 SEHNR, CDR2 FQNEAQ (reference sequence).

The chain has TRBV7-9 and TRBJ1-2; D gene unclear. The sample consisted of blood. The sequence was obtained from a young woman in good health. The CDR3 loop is CASTPDPSYGYTF. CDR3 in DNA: TGTGCCAGCACTCCCGATCCTAGCTATGGCTACACCTTC.